Below, 22 T cell receptor beta chains from the same sample are listed, as sequenced in a study of blood T cell repertoires in COVID-19. The data were produced by immunoSEQ multiplex PCR, yet TCRdb's version contains in-frame clones alone and is incomplete. This table holds about 56,000 clones, nearly 90% found once. Sequencing was done on a sample of peripheral blood. These receptors all stem from a woman aged 55 to 70 with COVID-19, enrolled during active disease.

The rearrangement links TRBV24-1 to TRBJ1-4; D might be TRBD1 (5 bases). The V and J ends lost 3 bases and 11 bases respectively, with 12 bases between them. The germline V gene encodes CDR1 KGHDR and CDR2 SFDVKD. The CDR3 spans 13 residues. CDR3 residues: CATSDPRQGKLFF. The CDR3 region has the DNA TGTGCCACCAGTGATCCCCGCCAGGGTAAACTGTTTTTT.

This chain joins TRBV13 and TRBJ2-3; 7 bases map to TRBD2. Per germline, CDR1 PRHDT and CDR2 FYEKMQ (reference sequence). The CDR3 sequence is 16 residues long. V shed 1 base, J shed 4 bases, and the junction held 8 bases outside the gene matches. Here the CDR3 DNA reads TGTGCCAGCAGCTTAGTTGGTTTGACTAGCCCAGATACGCAGTATTTT. Encoded protein: CASSLVGLTSPDTQYF.

This clone appeared once. The chain carries TRBV5-6 and TRBJ2-7, with 9 bases aligning to TRBD1. This CDR3 region has 15 residues. Germline assignment: CDR1 SGHDT and CDR2 YYEEEE. The J segment lost 3 bases and the V segment lost 5 bases, leaving 9 bases of the junction unmatched. CDR3 in amino acids: CASRDGTGPFYEQYF. The DNA of the CDR3 is TGTGCCAGCAGGGACGGGACAGGGCCTTTCTACGAGCAGTACTTC. The full variable domain, completed using reference TRBV5-6 and TRBJ2-7, is DAGVTQSPTHLIKTRGQQVTLRCSPKSGHDTVSWYQQALGQGPQFIFQYYEEEERQRGNFPDRFSGHQFPNYSSELNVNALLLGDSALYLCASRDGTGPFYEQYFGPGTRLTVT.

This chain joins TRBV24-1 and TRBJ2-5, with 12 bases that match TRBD1. CDR3 length: 15 amino acids. V lost 5 bases, J lost 4 bases, and 4 bases stayed unmatched. Germline-derived CDR1 and CDR2 are KGHDR and SFDVKD. The CDR3 nucleotides are TGTGCCACCAGTGGGGGGACAGGGGGCGGAGAGACCCAGTACTTC. It encodes CATSGGTGGGETQYF.

The chain carries TRBV7-9 and TRBJ1-1; tentatively, D is TRBD1 (6 bases). The CDR3 is 15 residues long. The ends were cut back, 4 bases at V and 0 bases at J, with 12 bases in the middle. Germline V gene data show CDR1 as SEHNR and CDR2 as FQNEAQ (reference sequence). CDR3 nucleotide sequence: TGTGCCAGCAGCTCCCCAGGACAGATGAACACTGAAGCTTTCTTT. It specifies CASSSPGQMNTEAFF. Variable domain in full (rest from reference TRBV7-9 and TRBJ1-1): DTGVSQNPRHKITKRGQNVTFRCDPISEHNRLYWYRQTLGQGPEFLTYFQNEAQLEKSRLLSDRFSAERPKGSFSTLEIQRTEQGDSAMYLCASSSPGQMNTEAFFGQGTRLTVV.

The chain has TRBV7-9 and TRBJ1-3; D possibly corresponds to TRBD1 (5 bases). V shed 1 base and J shed 8 bases, with 15 bases lying between them. Germline lookup yields CDR1 SEHNR and CDR2 FQNEAQ (reference sequence). The CDR3 length is 15 residues. CDR3: CASSLVAEEGYTIYF. CDR3 DNA sequence: TGTGCCAGCAGCTTAGTCGCGGAGGAGGGGTACACCATATATTTT.

This chain links TRBV28 with TRBJ1-1, with D possibly matching TRBD1 (5 bases). CDR1 is MDHEN and CDR2 is SYDVKM in the germline V gene. V gave up 5 bases and J gave up 7 bases, with 11 bases separating them. CDR3 size: 12 residues. The CDR3 here is CASSEWGLEAFF. The CDR3 DNA follows: TGTGCCAGCAGTGAGTGGGGCCTTGAAGCTTTCTTT.

V and J are TRBV5-4 and TRBJ2-7; TRBD2 matches 9 bases. CDR3 length: 18 amino acids. The germline CDR1 and CDR2 sequences are SGHNT and YYREEE (reference sequence). Trimming cost V 4 bases and J 0 bases; bases outside gene matches: 14. The CDR3 bases are TGTGCCAGCAGCGGATCAGTCAGCGGGGGGTCGAGCTCCTACGAGCAGTACTTC. Protein: CASSGSVSGGSSSYEQYF.

V is TRBV4-1 and J is TRBJ2-7; TRBD2 matches at 11 bases. This CDR3 comprises 15 residues. V shed 4 bases, J shed 4 bases, and the junction held 6 bases outside the gene matches. Germline-derived CDR1 and CDR2 are MGHRA and YSYEKL. Written as DNA, the CDR3 is TGCGCCAGCAGCCTGCGACTAGCGGGAAGGTACGAGCAGTACTTC. Translation: CASSLRLAGRYEQYF.

The chain links TRBV19 to TRBJ1-5, with D tentatively TRBD1 (6 bases). Trimming removed 7 bases at V and 0 bases at J, with 13 bases between. Germline loops: CDR1 LNHDA, CDR2 SQIVND (reference sequence). This CDR3 comprises 15 residues. DNA for the CDR3: TGTGCCAGTAATAGGGGGGGCTATAGCAATCAGCCCCAGCATTTT. It codes for CASNRGGYSNQPQHF. The whole variable domain, remainder taken from reference TRBV19 and TRBJ1-5, is DGGITQSPKYLFRKEGQNVTLSCEQNLNHDAMYWYRQDPGQGLRLIYYSQIVNDFQKGDIAEGYSVSREKKESFPLTVTSAQKNPTAFYLCASNRGGYSNQPQHFGDGTRLSIL.

The V and J genes are TRBV19 and TRBJ1-2; tentatively, D is TRBD1 (5 bases). The CDR3 is 13 residues long. V lost 10 bases and J 4 bases, leaving 16 bases between the germline ends. Germline CDR1 and CDR2: LNHDA and SQIVND (reference sequence). The CDR3 protein is CATKAGLAYGYTF. The DNA of the CDR3 is TGTGCCACCAAGGCGGGACTCGCCTATGGCTACACCTTC.

The chain recombines TRBV4-3 with TRBJ1-6; D may be TRBD1 (5 bases). Germline values: CDR1 LGHNA, CDR2 YSLEER. The V and J ends lost 0 bases and 5 bases respectively, with 14 bases between them. The CDR3 extends over 17 amino acids. CDR3 protein: CASSQDPGGTDNSPLHF. The CDR3 DNA reads as TGCGCCAGCAGCCAAGATCCGGGGGGGACGGATAATTCACCCCTCCACTTT.

The sample holds a few counts of this clone. The rearrangement joins TRBV25-1 to TRBJ2-1, with 11 bases aligning to TRBD2. The CDR3 loop spans 17 amino acids. The V segment lost 3 bases and the J segment 3 bases; nucleotides outside the gene matches: 7. Germline CDR1 is MGHDK and CDR2 is SYGVNS. CDR3 sequence: CASSDFFGTSGYNEQFF. CDR3 in DNA: TGTGCCAGCAGTGACTTTTTCGGGACTAGCGGCTACAATGAGCAGTTCTTC.

The chain joins TRBV27 to TRBJ2-3, with D perhaps matching TRBD1 (6 bases). Germline values: CDR1 MNHEY, CDR2 SMNVEV (reference sequence). CDR3 length: 14 amino acids. Trimming removed 8 bases from V and 0 bases from J, with 12 bases in between. The DNA for the CDR3 is TGTGCCAGCCGACAGGATTTTAGCACAGATACGCAGTATTTT. Translating it yields CASRQDFSTDTQYF.

The chain couples TRBV12-3 or TRBV12-4 to TRBJ2-3, with 7 bases matching TRBD1. The CDR3 runs to 13 residues. The V gene end was trimmed by 2 bases and the J gene end by 6 bases; junction bases not matched to a gene: 2. CDR3 nucleotides: TGTGCCAGCAGTTTAAGGGGGCGGGATACGCAGTATTTT. It yields the protein CASSLRGRDTQYF.

The CDR3 region has the DNA TGTGCCAGCAGCTCTAGAGGCAGTGTCCAGGGCGGGGAGCTGTTTTTT. This codes for CASSSRGSVQGGELFF. The chain couples TRBV11-2 to TRBJ2-2, with a tentative D call TRBD1 (5 bases). From germline, CDR1 is SGHAT and CDR2 FQNNGV. V was cut by 4 bases and J by 7 bases, with 19 bases left in between. The CDR3 is 16 residues long.

This CDR3 is CASSPTGSSTDTQYF. The CDR3 DNA is TGCGCCAGCAGCCCGACAGGGTCTAGCACAGATACGCAGTATTTT. V gene TRBV5-1 combines with J gene TRBJ2-3; TRBD1 agrees at 7 bases. The germline V gene encodes CDR1 SGHRS and CDR2 YFSETQ. The CDR3 is 15 amino acids. Trimming took 4 bases from V and 0 from J; bases not matched to a gene: 5. Filled out from reference TRBV5-1 and TRBJ2-3, the complete variable domain reads KAGVTQTPRYLIKTRGQQVTLSCSPISGHRSVSWYQQTPGQGLQFLFEYFSETQRNKGNFPGRFSGRQFSNSRSEMNVSTLELGDSALYLCASSPTGSSTDTQYFGPGTRLTVL.

The chain uses TRBV27 and TRBJ2-3; 10 nucleotides match TRBD2. V shed 0 bases, J shed 2 bases, and the junction held 2 bases outside the gene matches. CDR1 MNHEY and CDR2 SMNVEV come from the germline V gene (reference sequence). The CDR3 covers 16 residues. In DNA form, the CDR3 reads TGTGCCAGCAGTTTATCGAGCGGGAGGGCCACAGATACGCAGTATTTT. Translating it yields CASSLSSGRATDTQYF.

A single count supports this clone. This chain connects TRBV7-9 to TRBJ1-3, with a weak D call TRBD1 (6 bases). Trimming took off 3 bases at V and 4 bases at J, with 13 bases between the two ends. Germline CDR1 SEHNR, CDR2 FQNEAQ (reference sequence). The CDR3 has 15 amino acids. CDR3 in amino acids: CASSFDRSRGNTIYF. The CDR3 DNA follows: TGTGCCAGCAGCTTCGACAGGTCACGAGGAAACACCATATATTTT.

The CDR3 protein is CASSITGTGDYEQYF. The CDR3 bases are TGTGCCAGCAGCATCACCGGGACAGGGGATTACGAGCAGTACTTC. This rearrangement joins TRBV7-6 to TRBJ2-7; 10 nucleotides match TRBD1. Per germline, CDR1 SGHVS and CDR2 FNYEAQ. The CDR3 is 15 residues long. The J segment lost 4 bases and the V segment lost 5 bases, leaving 8 bases of the junction unmatched.

This chain links TRBV6-2 or TRBV6-3 with TRBJ1-2, with TRBD1 as a possible D gene (6 bases). CDR3 length: 17 residues. V gave up 2 bases and J gave up 4 bases, with 20 bases separating them. The germline V gene has CDR1 MNHEY and CDR2 SVGEGT. The CDR3 sequence is CASSYSVDSLKPYGYTF. The CDR3 DNA reads as TGTGCCAGCAGTTACAGTGTGGACAGCCTTAAACCCTATGGCTACACCTTC.

This clone has only one observation. The chain employs TRBV7-9 and TRBJ2-1, with D uncertain. This CDR3 is 14 amino acids long. Looked up from germline, CDR1 is SEHNR and CDR2 is FQNEAQ (reference sequence). Between the trimmed V and J ends, which lost 4 bases and 5 bases, there was a span of 12 bases. CDR3 nucleotides: TGTGCCAGCAGCTCAGGCCCCGTTCACAATGAGCAGTTCTTC. Its protein product is CASSSGPVHNEQFF.